These 20 T cell receptor beta chains came from one sample sequenced in a study of cytomegalovirus exposure and HLA in healthy donors. 13 Jbeta primers and 60 Vbeta primers were used for the PCR. Assay used: immunoSEQ multiplex PCR; TCRdb lists only in-frame clones, some missing. The sample comprises over 150,000 clones, approximately 88% of which are singletons, and 0.95% to 1.5% rests with the top ten. Material for sequencing was PBMCs. The receptor source for this set is a boy aged 2 to 10 in good health and CMV-seronegative.

The gene calls are TRBV19 and TRBJ2-2, with 7 bases fitting TRBD2. The junction had 0 bases not matched to a gene; V was cut back by 7 bases and J by 1 base. The germline V gene encodes CDR1 LNHDA and CDR2 SQIVND (reference sequence). This CDR3 comprises 13 residues. The CDR3 coding sequence is TGTGCCAGTACTAGCGGGAACACCGGGGAGCTGTTTTTT. This translates into CASTSGNTGELFF.

The rearrangement uses TRBV27 and TRBJ2-1; 11 bases fit TRBD2. Germline V gene lookup returns CDR1 MNHEY and CDR2 SMNVEV (reference sequence). V shed 6 bases and J 0 bases; nucleotides not matched to a gene: 7. The CDR3 spans 17 residues. This CDR3 reads CASSLRLAGLSYNEQFF. The CDR3 nucleotides are TGTGCCAGCAGCCTGCGACTAGCGGGGCTCTCCTACAATGAGCAGTTCTTC.

The rearrangement uses TRBV7-6 and TRBJ2-1, with 7 bases fitting TRBD2. The CDR3 has 14 residues. With 5 bases clipped from V and 9 bases from J, the junction kept 10 bases outside the gene matches. Germline assignment: CDR1 SGHVS and CDR2 FNYEAQ. This CDR3 is CASSRDYGGSEQFF. Here the CDR3 DNA reads TGTGCCAGCAGCCGGGACTACGGGGGTAGTGAGCAGTTCTTC.

The chain joins TRBV4-3 to TRBJ2-1; D might be TRBD2 (5 bases). Germline V gives CDR1 LGHNA, CDR2 YSLEER. This CDR3 is built from 14 residues. The V gene lost 0 bases and the J gene lost 10 bases, with 13 bases spanning the gap. This chain's CDR3 is CASSQEFASGEQFF. The CDR3 nucleotides read TGCGCCAGCAGCCAAGAGTTCGCCTCGGGGGAGCAGTTCTTC.

The rearrangement links TRBV6-5 to TRBJ2-3; D is perhaps TRBD2 (5 bases). Per the germline V gene, CDR1 is MNHEY and CDR2 is SVGAGI. The CDR3 runs 12 residues. V was trimmed by 6 bases and J by 6 bases, leaving 10 bases between them. This chain's CDR3 is CASSDLADTQYF. The CDR3 coding sequence is TGTGCCAGCAGCGACCTAGCTGATACGCAGTATTTT.

The chain carries TRBV7-8 and TRBJ2-2; tentatively, D is TRBD2 (6 bases). The CDR3 contains 20 residues. The V gene lost 5 bases and the J gene lost 7 bases, with 32 bases spanning the gap. CDR1 is SGHVS, CDR2 FQNEAQ, per germline. In DNA, the CDR3 is TGTGCCAGCAGCGCCCGTTTCCAGCAGCTTACCTCTAGCGCCCGCGGGGAGCTGTTTTTT. This encodes CASSARFQQLTSSARGELFF.

J is TRBJ1-6 and V is TRBV25-1, with 9 positions matching TRBD1. The CDR3 is 12 amino acids. Per germline, CDR1 MGHDK and CDR2 SYGVNS. V was clipped by 5 bases and J by 15 bases; unmatched bases: 5. Here the CDR3 reads CASSWGQGVLHF. The CDR3 DNA is TGTGCCAGCAGTTGGGGACAGGGAGTCCTCCACTTT.

J is TRBJ2-7 and V is TRBV15, with TRBD1 identical over 10 bases. The CDR3 loop spans 17 amino acids. The germline V gene has CDR1 LNHNV and CDR2 YYDKDF (reference sequence). Trimming at V came to 1 base and at J to 5 bases, leaving 11 bases not matched to a gene. This chain's CDR3 is CATSRGPTGQGNHEQYF. The CDR3 DNA reads as TGTGCCACCAGCAGAGGCCCAACGGGACAGGGGAACCACGAGCAGTACTTC.

The DNA for the CDR3 is TGTGCCAGCAGCTTAGTCCCAAGACAGGGCTCAACTAACTATGGCTACACCTTC. As protein: CASSLVPRQGSTNYGYTF. The rearrangement uses TRBV7-2 and TRBJ1-2, with 7 bases aligning to TRBD1. V was pared by 1 base and J by 0 bases, with 11 bases of the junction left unmatched. Germline-derived CDR1 and CDR2 are SGHTA and FQGNSA. This CDR3 is 18 amino acids long.

The chain couples TRBV7-9 to TRBJ2-2, with 7 bases lining up with TRBD2. Unmatched junction bases numbered 12, after V lost 6 bases and J lost 5 bases. CDR1 is SEHNR and CDR2 is FQNEAQ in the germline V gene (reference sequence). This CDR3 region has 16 residues. CDR3 bases: TGTGCCAGCAGTCCTCCCCCTGGGGGGGATACCGGGGAGCTGTTTTTT. Its translation is CASSPPPGGDTGELFF.

The J gene is TRBJ2-7, the V gene TRBV19, with D perhaps matching TRBD1 (6 bases). The ends were cut back, 11 bases at V and 4 bases at J, with 24 bases in the middle. This CDR3 spans 15 amino acids. The germline V gene encodes CDR1 LNHDA and CDR2 SQIVND (reference sequence). CDR3 DNA sequence: TGTGCCGGACACAGGGCCCCGGTGGTATGGTACGAGCAGTACGTC. The encoded protein is CAGHRAPVVWYEQYV.

The chain joins TRBV9 to TRBJ2-5; 12 bases fit TRBD2. The CDR3 covers 17 residues. Germline-derived CDR1 and CDR2 are SGDLS and YYNGEE. V gave up 0 bases and J gave up 5 bases; unmatched junction bases: 8. CDR3 nucleotides: TGTGCCAGCAGCGTAGCGGCTAGCGGGAGGGCTATGGAGACCCAGTACTTC. As protein: CASSVAASGRAMETQYF.

In DNA form, the CDR3 reads TGCGCCAGCAGCTTGGGACACCTGAACACTGAAGCTTTCTTT. Amino acid sequence: CASSLGHLNTEAFF. The chain uses TRBV5-1 and TRBJ1-1; no definite D call. The germline V and J ends were trimmed by 0 bases and 0 bases, with 6 bases remaining between them. The CDR3 is 14 residues long. Germline V gene lookup returns CDR1 SGHRS and CDR2 YFSETQ.

V is TRBV9 and J is TRBJ2-2; D unclear. The CDR3 extends over 15 amino acids. With 0 bases removed from V and 2 bases from J, the gap between germline ends came to 8 bases. Germline CDR1 is SGDLS and CDR2 is YYNGEE. CDR3 loop: CASSVGTVNTGELFF. The CDR3 coding sequence is TGTGCCAGCAGCGTAGGTACAGTAAACACCGGGGAGCTGTTTTTT.

This clone was counted between two and nine times. The chain has TRBV6-5 and TRBJ1-2; D may be TRBD1 (6 bases). CDR1 and CDR2 from the germline V gene are MNHEY and SVGAGI. V was cut by 8 bases and J by 8 bases, with 18 bases left in between. The CDR3 is made up of 13 amino acids. The CDR3 nucleotides are TGTGCCAGCTGGGCAGGGACACCTATGGGCTACACCTTC. Translating it yields CASWAGTPMGYTF.

The chain uses TRBV7-2 and TRBJ2-5, with D unresolved. V gave up 5 bases and J gave up 5 bases, with 15 bases separating them. Looked up from germline, CDR1 is SGHTA and CDR2 is FQGNSA. This CDR3 spans 14 amino acids. The DNA for the CDR3 is TGTGCCAGCAGCCTAAGTCCTTCCGGGGAGACCCAGTACTTC. This sequence encodes CASSLSPSGETQYF.

This chain joins TRBV28 and TRBJ1-3; 10 bases match TRBD1. Germline CDR1 is MDHEN and CDR2 is SYDVKM. The junction had 7 bases not matched to a gene; V was cut back by 6 bases and J by 2 bases. This CDR3 contains 16 residues. DNA for the CDR3: TGTGCCAGCAGCGGGCGGGACAGGGGAACTGGAAACACCATATATTTT. Residues: CASSGRDRGTGNTIYF.

This clone turned up a few times. The rearrangement uses TRBV7-8 and TRBJ2-3; 9 bases line up with TRBD2. There are 16 residues in the CDR3. Germline V CDR1 and CDR2: SGHVS, FQNEAQ. V was clipped by 5 bases and J by 5 bases; unmatched bases: 11. The CDR3 DNA is TGTGCCAGCAGCCGGCGGGTAGCGGGAGAGGGAGATACGCAGTATTTT. Its translation is CASSRRVAGEGDTQYF.

The chain recombines TRBV5-1 with TRBJ1-2; no definite D call. This CDR3 spans 13 amino acids. Trimming left V 0 bases short and J 6 bases short, with 9 bases between. CDR1 and CDR2 from the germline V gene are SGHRS and YFSETQ. This CDR3 is CASSLGGQDGYTF. In DNA form, the CDR3 reads TGCGCCAGCAGCTTGGGTGGGCAAGATGGCTACACCTTC. The whole variable domain, remainder taken from reference TRBV5-1 and TRBJ1-2, is KAGVTQTPRYLIKTRGQQVTLSCSPISGHRSVSWYQQTPGQGLQFLFEYFSETQRNKGNFPGRFSGRQFSNSRSEMNVSTLELGDSALYLCASSLGGQDGYTFGSGTRLTVV.

The V gene is TRBV14, the J gene TRBJ1-2; TRBD1 agrees at 7 bases. Germline CDR1 is SGHDN and CDR2 is FVKESK. The J segment lost 6 bases and the V segment lost 4 bases, leaving 5 bases of the junction unmatched. CDR3 length: 13 residues. CDR3 coding DNA: TGTGCCAGCAGCCCAGACAGGGTCGATGGCTACACCTTC. Its protein product is CASSPDRVDGYTF.